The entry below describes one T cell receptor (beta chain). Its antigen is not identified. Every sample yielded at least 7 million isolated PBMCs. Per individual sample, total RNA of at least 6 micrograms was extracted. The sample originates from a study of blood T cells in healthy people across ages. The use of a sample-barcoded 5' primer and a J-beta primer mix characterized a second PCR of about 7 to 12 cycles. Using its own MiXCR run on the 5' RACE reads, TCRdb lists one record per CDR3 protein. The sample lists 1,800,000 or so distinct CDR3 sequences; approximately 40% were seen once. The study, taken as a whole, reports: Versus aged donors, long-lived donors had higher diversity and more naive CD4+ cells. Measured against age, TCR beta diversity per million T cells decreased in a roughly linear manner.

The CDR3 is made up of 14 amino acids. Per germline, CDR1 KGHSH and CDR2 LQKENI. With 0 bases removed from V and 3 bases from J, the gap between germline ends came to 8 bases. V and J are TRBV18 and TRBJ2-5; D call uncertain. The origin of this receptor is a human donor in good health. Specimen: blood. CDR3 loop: CASSPPVIKETQYF. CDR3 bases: TGTGCCAGCTCACCACCGGTGATAAAAGAGACCCAGTACTTC.